This T cell receptor beta chain was recorded in a study of T cell responses to AZD1222 COVID-19 vaccine. Some second doses came at about 4 weeks and others at about 12 weeks; these were pooled. Of note for this clone: Its antigen is undetermined.

Clones were read by immunoSEQ multiplex PCR, and TCRdb kept only the in-frame ones, dropping some. The sample shows some 130,000 clones, approximately 92% of them seen only once. Study results and limitations: Spike-wide coverage was observed for vaccine-associated CD4 TCRs, with dominant responses at 160-218 and 743-854. Baseline testing showed seropositivity in only five to seven AZD1222 recipients.

The ends lost 0 bases at V and 5 bases at J; junction bases unmatched: 14. Germline V gene data show CDR1 as LGHNA and CDR2 as YSLEER. CDR3 length: 18 residues. V and J are TRBV4-3 and TRBJ2-7; TRBD2 agrees at 9 bases. The TCR was taken from an adult who received the AZD1222 COVID-19 vaccine. Source: peripheral blood, taken 28 days after the second AZD1222 dose. The CDR3 DNA is TGCGCCAGCAGCCAAGATAAAGTGGCTAGCGGGGTCGGAAACGAGCAGTACTTC. This codes for CASSQDKVASGVGNEQYF.